Given below is one TCR beta chain in context. Its target is unknown. The CDR3 has 11 amino acids. V was cut by 3 bases and J by 7 bases, with 7 bases left in between. CDR1 and CDR2 from the germline V gene are SGDLS and YYNGEE. RNA was extracted and reverse transcribed into cDNA as the sequencing template. Only in-frame clones appear in the TCRdb table, and some are missing; sequencing was by immunoSEQ multiplex PCR. The data contain more than 95,000 clones, about 50% of them singletons. This specimen comes from a study of CD8+ T cells in alopecia areata. Regarding the study as a whole: TCR sharing was clearer in mice than between patients, perhaps partly owing to patient HLA diversity. Resident alphabeta T cells of normal skin are also sequenced in scalp samples.

Lesional scalp tissue (obtained by punch biopsy) and peripheral blood were collected from alopecia areata patients. The receptor comes from a human donor with alopecia areata. This chain connects TRBV9 to TRBJ1-2; D is undetermined. Sequenced input: NKG2D-low CD8+ T cells sorted from blood. CDR3 nucleotide sequence: TGTGCCAGCAGCGAGGGTGTTGGCTACACCTTC. Its translation: CASSEGVGYTF.